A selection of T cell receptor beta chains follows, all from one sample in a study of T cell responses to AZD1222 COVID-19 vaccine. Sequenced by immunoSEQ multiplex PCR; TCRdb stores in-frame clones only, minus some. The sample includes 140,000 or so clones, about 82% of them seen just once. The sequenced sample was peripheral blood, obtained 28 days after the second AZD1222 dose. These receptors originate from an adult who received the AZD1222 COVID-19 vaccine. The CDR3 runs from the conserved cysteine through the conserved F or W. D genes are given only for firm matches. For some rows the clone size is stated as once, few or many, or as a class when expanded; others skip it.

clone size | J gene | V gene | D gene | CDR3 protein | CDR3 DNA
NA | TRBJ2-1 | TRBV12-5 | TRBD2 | CASGLVVLGLANNEQFF | TGTGCTAGTGGTTTGGTAGTGTTGGGACTAGCGAACAATGAGCAGTTCTTC
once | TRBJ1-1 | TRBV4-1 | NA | CASSQERGQNTEAFF | TGCGCCAGCAGCCAAGAGAGGGGTCAGAACACTGAAGCTTTCTTT
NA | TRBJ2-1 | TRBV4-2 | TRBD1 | CASSHSDRSSYNEQFF | TGTGCCAGCAGCCACTCGGACAGGTCCAGCTACAATGAGCAGTTCTTC
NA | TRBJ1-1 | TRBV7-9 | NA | CASSLVWGWGTEAFF | TGTGCCAGCAGCTTAGTGTGGGGCTGGGGAACTGAAGCTTTCTTT
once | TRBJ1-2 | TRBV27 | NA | CASSLSAGVGSGYTF | TGTGCCAGCAGTTTATCGGCCGGGGTCGGGAGTGGCTACACCTTC
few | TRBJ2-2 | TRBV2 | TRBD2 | CASSPLAGGATGELFF | TGTGCCAGCAGCCCTCTAGCGGGGGGGGCCACCGGGGAGCTGTTTTTT
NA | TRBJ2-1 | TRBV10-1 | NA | CASSEFGSSQFF | TGCGCCAGCAGTGAGTTTGGTAGTTCGCAGTTCTTC
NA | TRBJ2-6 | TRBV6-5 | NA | CASSLWTANVLTF | TGTGCCAGCAGTTTGTGGACAGCCAACGTCCTGACTTTC
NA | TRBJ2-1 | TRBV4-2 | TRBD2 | CASSQDPLAGPKGQFF | TGTGCCAGCAGCCAAGATCCACTAGCGGGGCCCAAGGGGCAGTTCTTC
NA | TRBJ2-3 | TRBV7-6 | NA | CASRPRLDSADTQYF | TGTGCCAGCAGGCCAAGACTAGATTCGGCAGATACGCAGTATTTT
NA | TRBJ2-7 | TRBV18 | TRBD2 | CASSGRGDQYEQYF | TGTGCCAGCTCAGGACGGGGGGACCAATACGAGCAGTACTTC
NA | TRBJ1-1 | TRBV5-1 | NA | CASGDGLNTEAFF | TGCGCCAGCGGGGACGGGCTGAACACTGAAGCTTTCTTT
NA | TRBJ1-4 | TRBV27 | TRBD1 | CASSPNPQGQDEKLFF | TGTGCCAGCAGTCCGAATCCACAGGGGCAAGATGAAAAACTGTTTTTT
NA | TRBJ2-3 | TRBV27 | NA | CASRGWGGTDTQYF | TGTGCCAGCAGGGGGTGGGGGGGCACAGATACGCAGTATTTT
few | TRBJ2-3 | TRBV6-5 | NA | CASAGIATADTQYF | TGTGCCAGCGCGGGTATAGCGACTGCAGATACGCAGTATTTT
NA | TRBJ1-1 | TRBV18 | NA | CASSPDLNTEAFF | TGTGCCAGCTCTCCTGATTTGAACACTGAAGCTTTCTTT
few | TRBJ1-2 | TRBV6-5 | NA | CASSYSSWEGNYGYTF | TGTGCCAGCAGTTATTCAAGTTGGGAAGGGAACTATGGCTACACCTTC
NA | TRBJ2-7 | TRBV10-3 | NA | CAIRPSYEQYF | TGTGCCATCCGCCCCTCCTACGAGCAGTACTTC
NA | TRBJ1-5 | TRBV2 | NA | CASSEQGVNQPQHF | TGTGCCAGCAGTGAACAGGGAGTCAATCAGCCCCAGCATTTT
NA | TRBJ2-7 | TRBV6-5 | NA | CASSRGHSYEQYF | TGTGCCAGCAGTCGTGGACATTCCTACGAGCAGTACTTC
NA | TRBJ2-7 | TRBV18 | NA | CASSPQGNHEQYF | TGTGCCAGCTCACCCCAGGGGAATCACGAGCAGTACTTC
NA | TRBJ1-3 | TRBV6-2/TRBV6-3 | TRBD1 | CASSSGTGIYSGNTIYF | TGTGCCAGCAGCTCGGGGACAGGGATCTACTCTGGAAACACCATATATTTT
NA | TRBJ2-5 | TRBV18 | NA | CASSPDSSETQYF | TGTGCCAGCTCACCGGACAGTTCTGAGACCCAGTACTTC
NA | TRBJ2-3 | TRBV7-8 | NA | CASSFSRGDGSTDTQYF | TGTGCCAGCAGCTTTAGCAGGGGCGATGGTAGCACAGATACGCAGTATTTT
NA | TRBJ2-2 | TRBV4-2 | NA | CASSQDWGDRELFF | TGTGCCAGCAGCCAAGATTGGGGGGACAGGGAGCTGTTTTTT
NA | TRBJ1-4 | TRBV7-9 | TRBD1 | CASRETGAEKLFF | TGTGCCAGCAGGGAGACAGGGGCTGAAAAACTGTTTTTT
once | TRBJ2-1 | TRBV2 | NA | CASSEAGKGFF | TGTGCCAGCAGTGAAGCGGGTAAGGGCTTCTTC
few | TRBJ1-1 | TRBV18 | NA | CASSPVRGYSTSFF | TGTGCCAGCTCACCAGTCAGGGGTTATTCTACGTCTTTCTTT
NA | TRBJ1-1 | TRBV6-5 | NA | CASSYGGENTEAFF | TGTGCCAGCAGTTATGGGGGGGAGAACACTGAAGCTTTCTTT
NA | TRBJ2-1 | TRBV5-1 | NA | CASSLGPGGEQFF | TGCGCCAGCAGCCTCGGACCCGGCGGTGAGCAGTTCTTC
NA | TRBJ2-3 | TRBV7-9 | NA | CASSRSRALTDTQYF | TGTGCCAGCAGCAGATCAAGGGCGCTCACAGATACGCAGTATTTT
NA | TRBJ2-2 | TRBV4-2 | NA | CASSPLGADFTGELFF | TGTGCCAGCAGCCCCCTGGGGGCAGACTTCACCGGGGAGCTGTTTTTT
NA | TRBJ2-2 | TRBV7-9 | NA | CASSLASSENTGELFF | TGTGCCAGCAGCTTGGCCTCCTCGGAAAACACCGGGGAGCTGTTTTTT
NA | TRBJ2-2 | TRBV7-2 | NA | CASSPLGTGTGELFF | TGTGCCAGCAGCCCCCTAGGAACGGGAACCGGGGAGCTGTTTTTT
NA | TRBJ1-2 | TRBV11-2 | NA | CASSPQEIYGYTF | TGTGCCAGCAGCCCACAGGAAATCTATGGCTACACCTTC
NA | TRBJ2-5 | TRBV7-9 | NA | CASTLRLGQETQYF | TGTGCCAGCACCCTGAGGCTGGGGCAAGAGACCCAGTACTTC